What follows is one T cell receptor beta chain and its context. Its cognate antigen is unknown. The data were obtained in a study of tumor-infiltrating lymphocytes in primary liver carcinoma. Overall study findings and caveats: Tumors and blood were compared for top-250-clone fraction, and tumors had the significantly higher value (p = 0.039).

Germline V gene data show CDR1 as SQVTM and CDR2 as ANQGSEA. The CDR3 loop spans 12 amino acids. V was clipped by 6 bases and J by 7 bases, with 16 bases between them. From unsorted bulk tissue weighing roughly 19-32 mg, DNA and RNA were co-extracted. Samples came from superior, inferior, lateral poles and tumor centre. Constant-region priming of around 500 ng total RNA yielded TCR beta cDNA. Three nested multiplex PCR rounds, a slightly modified ARM-PCR, produced the libraries for TCR beta. Primers for the first two PCR rounds were TRBV1-TRBV30 forward primers and a C-beta reverse primer (around 10 cycles per round). In TCRdb, the multiplex PCR reads were re-called with MiXCR into one record per CDR3 protein. The sample yields 60,000 or so distinct CDR3 sequences, about three quarters seen once.

This sequence originates from a man aged 40-49 years with primary liver carcinoma and hepatitis B virus infection. The rearrangement uses TRBV29-1 and TRBJ2-7; D unclear. Sequences were obtained from liver tumor tissue from sampling region 2. Subset given: tumor region T2, inferior pole. CDR3 in amino acids: CSVWDDTMEQYF. For the CDR3, the DNA is TGCAGCGTATGGGATGACACGATGGAGCAGTACTTC.